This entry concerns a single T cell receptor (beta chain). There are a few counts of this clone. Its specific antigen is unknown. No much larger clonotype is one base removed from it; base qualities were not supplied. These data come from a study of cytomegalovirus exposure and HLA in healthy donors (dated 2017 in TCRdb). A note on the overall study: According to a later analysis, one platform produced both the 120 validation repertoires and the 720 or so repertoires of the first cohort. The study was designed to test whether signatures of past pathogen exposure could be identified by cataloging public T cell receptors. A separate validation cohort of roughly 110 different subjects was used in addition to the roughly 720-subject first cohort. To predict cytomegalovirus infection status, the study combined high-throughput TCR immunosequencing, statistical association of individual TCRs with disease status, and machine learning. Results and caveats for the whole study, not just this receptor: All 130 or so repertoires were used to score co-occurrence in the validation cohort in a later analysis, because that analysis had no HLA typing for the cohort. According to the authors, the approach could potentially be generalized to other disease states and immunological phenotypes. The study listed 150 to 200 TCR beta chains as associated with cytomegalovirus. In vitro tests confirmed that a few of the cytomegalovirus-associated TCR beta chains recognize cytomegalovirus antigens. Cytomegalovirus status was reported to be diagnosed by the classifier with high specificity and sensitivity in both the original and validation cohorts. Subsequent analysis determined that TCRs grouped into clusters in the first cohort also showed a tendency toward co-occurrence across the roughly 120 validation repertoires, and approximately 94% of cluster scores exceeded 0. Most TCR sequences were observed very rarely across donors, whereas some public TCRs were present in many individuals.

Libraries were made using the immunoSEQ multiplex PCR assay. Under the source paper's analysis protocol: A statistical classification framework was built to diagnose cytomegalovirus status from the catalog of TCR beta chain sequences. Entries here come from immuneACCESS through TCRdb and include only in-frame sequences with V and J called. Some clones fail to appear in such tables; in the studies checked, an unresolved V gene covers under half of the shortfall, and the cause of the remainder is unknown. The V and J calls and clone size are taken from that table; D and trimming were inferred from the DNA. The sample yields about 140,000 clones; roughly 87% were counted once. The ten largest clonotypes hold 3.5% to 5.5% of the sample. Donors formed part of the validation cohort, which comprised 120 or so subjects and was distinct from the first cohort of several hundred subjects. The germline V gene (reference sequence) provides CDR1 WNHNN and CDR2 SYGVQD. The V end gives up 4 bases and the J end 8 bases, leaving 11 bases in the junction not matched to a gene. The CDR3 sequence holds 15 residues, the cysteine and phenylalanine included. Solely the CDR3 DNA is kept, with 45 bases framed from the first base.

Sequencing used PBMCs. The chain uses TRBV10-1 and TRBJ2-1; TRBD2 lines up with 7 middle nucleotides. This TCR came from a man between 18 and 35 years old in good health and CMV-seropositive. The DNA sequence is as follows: TGCGCCAGCAGTGCGGGGACTACCGCTACATATGAGCAGTTCTTC. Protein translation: CASSAGTTATYEQFF.